Listed below are T cell receptor beta chains from one sample, sequenced in a study of CD8 T cells in Susac syndrome. TCRdb redid the calling of the immunoSEQ multiplex PCR reads with MiXCR, one entry per CDR3 protein. The sample includes fewer than 150,000 distinct CDR3 sequences, approximately 93% seen only once; the top ten take roughly 0.088%. The specimen was CD4+ T cells from PBMCs. These TCRs come from a human donor with multiple sclerosis. The CDR3 runs from the conserved cysteine through the conserved F or W. The D gene is left open where the match is weak. Size values are once, few and many counts, or a class for expanded clones, and some rows have none.

>TRBJ2-7|-|-|TRBV5-1
CASSPRPPESSYEQYF
TGCGCCAGCAGCCCCCGCCCCCCAGAAAGCTCCTACGAGCAGTACTTC
>TRBJ1-1|-|-|TRBV27
CASSTDRRNTEAFF
TGTGCCAGCAGTACGGACAGAAGGAACACTGAAGCTTTCTTT
>TRBJ1-3|-|-|TRBV12-3/TRBV12-4
CASSPRTNSGNTIYF
TGTGCCAGCAGTCCCCGGACTAACTCGGGAAACACCATATATTTT
>TRBJ1-6|TRBD1|-|TRBV7-9
CASSSDPGQGYSPLHF
TGTGCCAGCAGCTCCGACCCGGGACAGGGGTATTCACCCCTCCACTTT
>TRBJ2-1|TRBD1|-|TRBV4-3
CASSRDRGSEQFF
TGCGCCAGTAGTCGGGACAGGGGTTCTGAGCAGTTCTTC
>TRBJ2-1|-|-|TRBV29-1
CSVVGYNEQFF
TGCAGCGTTGTGGGGTACAATGAGCAGTTCTTC
>TRBJ2-3|-|once|TRBV4-2
CASSQGGRIAEDTQYF
TGTGCCAGCAGCCAAGGGGGGAGGATAGCGGAAGATACGCAGTATTTT
>TRBJ2-1|TRBD1|-|TRBV4-1
CASSHPTGKNEQFF
TGCGCCAGCAGCCACCCGACAGGGAAGAATGAGCAGTTCTTC
>TRBJ1-6|-|-|TRBV24-1
CATSDTDYNSPLHF
TGTGCCACCAGTGATACGGACTATAATTCACCCCTCCACTTT
>TRBJ2-5|TRBD2|-|TRBV20-1
CSANPMTSGGQETQYF
TGCAGTGCTAACCCTATGACTAGCGGGGGCCAAGAGACCCAGTACTTC
>TRBJ2-5|-|-|TRBV30
CAWSVGAETQYF
TGTGCCTGGAGTGTAGGTGCAGAGACCCAGTACTTC
>TRBJ1-2|-|once|TRBV23-1
CASSQSEGSGYGYTF
TGCGCCAGCAGTCAATCTGAAGGCAGCGGCTATGGCTACACCTTC
>TRBJ1-5|-|once|TRBV2
CASTPTGSGQPQHF
TGTGCCAGCACTCCGACAGGATCAGGTCAGCCCCAGCATTTT
>TRBJ1-1|-|-|TRBV2
CASSGWDEAFF
TGTGCCAGCAGCGGGTGGGATGAAGCTTTCTTT
>TRBJ2-5|-|-|TRBV30
CAWRLAPIETQYF
TGTGCCTGGAGGCTAGCCCCCATAGAGACCCAGTACTTC
>TRBJ2-5|-|-|TRBV5-6
CASSLVGLVGGQETQYF
TGTGCCAGCAGCTTGGTCGGCCTTGTCGGGGGCCAAGAGACCCAGTACTTC
>TRBJ2-5|-|once|TRBV6-1
CASSHIFRAAFVETQYF
TGTGCCAGCAGCCACATATTTCGCGCCGCATTCGTCGAGACCCAGTACTTC
>TRBJ2-5|-|-|TRBV2
CASSTVLQETQYF
TGTGCCAGCAGTACAGTTCTCCAAGAGACCCAGTACTTC
>TRBJ1-4|-|-|TRBV7-9
CASSLGQANEKLFF
TGTGCCAGCAGCTTAGGGCAGGCTAATGAAAAACTGTTTTTT
>TRBJ2-2|-|-|TRBV9
CASSAARRRPGELFF
TGTGCCAGCAGCGCTGCCCGAAGGCGGCCCGGGGAGCTGTTTTTT
>TRBJ1-1|TRBD1|-|TRBV6-6
CASSFDRGLVGNEAFF
TGTGCCAGCAGTTTTGACAGGGGGCTGGTTGGGAATGAAGCTTTCTTT
>TRBJ2-3|TRBD1|-|TRBV2
CASSHRDRAFGYPDTQYF
TGTGCCAGCAGTCACCGGGACAGGGCTTTCGGTTATCCAGATACGCAGTATTTT
>TRBJ1-1|TRBD1|-|TRBV29-1
CSVTTGTAEAFF
TGCAGCGTTACGACAGGGACCGCTGAAGCTTTCTTT
>TRBJ1-2|-|-|TRBV6-1
CASRHRAELYGYTF
TGTGCCAGCAGGCACCGGGCAGAACTCTATGGCTACACCTTC
>TRBJ1-5|-|-|TRBV7-8
CASSTEIGPQHF
TGTGCCAGCAGCACCGAAATAGGGCCCCAGCATTTT
>TRBJ1-2|-|-|TRBV6-2/TRBV6-3
CASSPWDGARTF
TGTGCCAGCAGCCCCTGGGACGGCGCTCGTACCTTC
>TRBJ1-1|TRBD1|-|TRBV10-3
CATRTGSSEAFF
TGTGCCACGAGGACAGGGTCGTCTGAAGCTTTCTTT
>TRBJ1-5|TRBD1|once|TRBV7-9
CASSDLTGGMQPQHF
TGTGCCAGCAGCGACCTGACAGGGGGCATGCAGCCCCAGCATTTT
>TRBJ1-1|-|-|TRBV7-9
CASNLVLGGWTEAFF
TGTGCCAGCAACCTTGTTCTGGGGGGTTGGACTGAAGCTTTCTTT
>TRBJ1-5|TRBD1|once|TRBV30
CAWRQGASNQPQHF
TGTGCCTGGAGACAGGGGGCTAGCAATCAGCCCCAGCATTTT
>TRBJ1-2|-|-|TRBV2
CASSERQNYGYTF
TGTGCCAGCAGTGAACGGCAGAACTATGGCTACACCTTC
>TRBJ1-1|-|-|TRBV19
CASKENTEAFF
TGTGCCAGTAAAGAGAACACTGAAGCTTTCTTT
>TRBJ1-1|-|-|TRBV7-8
CASSRTQIWNTEAFF
TGTGCCAGCAGTCGAACCCAAATATGGAACACTGAAGCTTTCTTT
>TRBJ1-3|-|-|TRBV27
CASSRGQVGFGNTIYF
TGTGCCAGCAGTCGAGGACAAGTTGGATTCGGAAACACCATATATTTT
>TRBJ2-7|TRBD1|-|TRBV12-3/TRBV12-4
CASSSRGDRTSRGYF
TGTGCCAGCAGTTCCCGTGGGGACAGGACCTCGAGGGGGTACTTC
>TRBJ2-2|-|few|TRBV11-2
CASSLERRVTGELFF
TGTGCCAGCAGCTTAGAGAGGCGAGTCACCGGGGAGCTGTTTTTT
>TRBJ2-2|TRBD2|-|TRBV10-3
CAISSGGGGVGELFF
TGTGCCATCAGTTCCGGGGGGGGTGGTGTCGGGGAGCTGTTTTTT
>TRBJ2-5|-|-|TRBV18
CALIRCGLQETQYF
TGTGCCTTAATCCGATGTGGTTTACAAGAGACCCAGTACTTC
>TRBJ1-2|-|-|TRBV7-3
CASSLTREDGGYTF
TGTGCCAGCAGCTTAACGCGGGAGGACGGGGGCTACACCTTC
>TRBJ2-5|-|-|TRBV2
CASSEAGVARETQYF
TGTGCCAGCAGTGAAGCTGGGGTAGCCAGAGAGACCCAGTACTTC
>TRBJ1-3|-|-|TRBV20-1
CSAETGYGNTIYF
TGCAGTGCCGAAACAGGGTACGGAAACACCATATATTTT
>TRBJ1-2|TRBD1|-|TRBV25-1
CASSEPGTGGRGYTF
TGTGCCAGCAGTGAACCCGGGACAGGGGGCCGTGGCTACACCTTC
>TRBJ1-2|TRBD1|-|TRBV6-5
CASSYSRDTGGFYGYTF
TGTGCCAGCAGTTACTCGAGGGATACAGGGGGCTTCTATGGCTACACCTTC
>TRBJ2-7|-|-|TRBV7-2
CASSLSWSSYEQYF
TGTGCCAGCAGCTTAAGTTGGAGCTCCTACGAGCAGTACTTC
>TRBJ2-1|TRBD1|-|TRBV5-4
CASRLYRIQGSGNEQFF
TGTGCCAGCAGACTTTACAGGATACAGGGGTCAGGCAATGAGCAGTTCTTC
>TRBJ2-4|TRBD2|-|TRBV3-1
CASRLSSGGVAKNIQYF
TGTGCCAGCAGACTAAGTAGCGGGGGGGTGGCCAAAAACATTCAGTACTTC
>TRBJ1-2|-|-|TRBV6-6
CASRGRNYGYTF
TGTGCCAGCAGGGGGAGAAACTATGGCTACACCTTC
>TRBJ2-5|-|-|TRBV12-3/TRBV12-4
CASSLVAETQYF
TGTGCCAGCAGTTTGGTTGCCGAGACCCAGTACTTC
>TRBJ1-6|TRBD1|-|TRBV19
CASSSRDRGSYNSPLHF
TGTGCCAGTAGTTCCCGGGACAGGGGGTCATATAATTCACCCCTCCACTTT
>TRBJ1-1|-|-|TRBV5-1
CASSLGINTEAFF
TGCGCCAGCAGCTTGGGGATCAACACTGAAGCTTTCTTT
>TRBJ2-1|-|once|TRBV18
CASSPVTTYNEQFF
TGTGCCAGCTCACCAGTGACTACCTACAATGAGCAGTTCTTC
>TRBJ1-6|TRBD1|-|TRBV28
CASSFLGQGSYNSPLHF
TGTGCCAGCAGTTTCCTCGGACAGGGCTCCTATAATTCACCCCTCCACTTT
>TRBJ2-7|-|-|TRBV6-5
CASSYSRRENEQYF
TGTGCCAGCAGTTACAGCCGCAGGGAGAACGAGCAGTACTTC
>TRBJ1-1|-|-|TRBV3-1
CASSYSPGNTEAFF
TGTGCCAGCAGCTACAGTCCGGGGAACACTGAAGCTTTCTTT
>TRBJ1-4|-|-|TRBV7-8
CASSPDWGTNEKLFF
TGTGCCAGCAGCCCCGACTGGGGAACTAATGAAAAACTGTTTTTT
>TRBJ2-7|TRBD1|-|TRBV6-1
CASTEQGQYYEQYF
TGTGCCAGCACCGAGCAGGGACAGTACTACGAGCAGTACTTC
>TRBJ2-7|TRBD2|-|TRBV4-1
CASSQPGRGVDEQYF
TGCGCCAGCAGCCAGCCGGGGAGGGGAGTGGACGAGCAGTACTTC
>TRBJ2-7|-|once|TRBV3-1
CASSQDTSYEQYF
TGTGCCAGCAGCCAAGATACGAGTTACGAGCAGTACTTC
>TRBJ1-5|-|-|TRBV2
CASMEGLWNLKPQHF
TGTGCCAGCATGGAGGGTTTGTGGAATCTCAAGCCCCAGCATTTT